These T cell receptor beta chains were read from a single sample in a study of cytomegalovirus exposure and HLA in healthy donors. TCRdb's table, derived via immunoSEQ multiplex PCR, lists solely in-frame clones and lacks some. The repertoire holds 150,000 or so clones, with 75% to 90% as singletons. The sequenced sample was PBMCs. The origin of the receptors is a woman aged 18-35 years in good health and CMV-seronegative. Both conserved end residues are part of each CDR3. Fields, in order: CDR3 DNA, CDR3 protein, J gene, V gene, D gene, clone size. A D gene is named only where the DNA matches it firmly. The listing skips clone size in some rows; elsewhere it reads once, few, many or a size class.

cdr3_nt: TGTGCCAGTCGACAGGGGACTAACTATGGCTACACCTTC; cdr3_aa: CASRQGTNYGYTF; j_call: TRBJ1-2; v_call: TRBV19; d_call: TRBD1; clone_size: -
cdr3_nt: TGTGCTAGCAGCTCCCGAGTGGACAATGAGCAGTTCTTC; cdr3_aa: CASSSRVDNEQFF; j_call: TRBJ2-1; v_call: TRBV7-7; d_call: -; clone_size: few
cdr3_nt: TGCAGCGCAGGGGATGGCAATCAGCCCCAGCATTTT; cdr3_aa: CSAGDGNQPQHF; j_call: TRBJ1-5; v_call: TRBV29-1; d_call: -; clone_size: -
cdr3_nt: -; cdr3_aa: CASSSSGLTEQYF; j_call: TRBJ2-7; v_call: TRBV6-1; d_call: -; clone_size: -
cdr3_nt: TGTGCCAGCAGCTTCGGATACGTCTCGTCAGGGGAGACCCAGTACTTC; cdr3_aa: CASSFGYVSSGETQYF; j_call: TRBJ2-5; v_call: TRBV7-2; d_call: -; clone_size: -
cdr3_nt: TGTGCCAGCAGTAACGGGGTGACTGGGGCCAACGTCCTGACTTTC; cdr3_aa: CASSNGVTGANVLTF; j_call: TRBJ2-6; v_call: TRBV28; d_call: -; clone_size: -
cdr3_nt: TGTGCCAGCAGCCAGTTAGGTCGTGGACCAGGGGGACCCTCCTACGAGCAGTACTTC; cdr3_aa: CASSQLGRGPGGPSYEQYF; j_call: TRBJ2-7; v_call: TRBV4-2; d_call: TRBD1; clone_size: once
cdr3_nt: TGTGCCAGTAGTATAGGGGGACTAGCGGGGTACAATGAGCAGTTCTTC; cdr3_aa: CASSIGGLAGYNEQFF; j_call: TRBJ2-1; v_call: TRBV19; d_call: TRBD2; clone_size: -
cdr3_nt: TGTGCCAGCAGCGAAACCGGACAGGTTAATTACGAGCAGTACTTC; cdr3_aa: CASSETGQVNYEQYF; j_call: TRBJ2-7; v_call: TRBV9; d_call: TRBD1; clone_size: -
cdr3_nt: TGCGCCAGCAGTCAACCTATGAAACCCGCGTACTTC; cdr3_aa: CASSQPMKPAYF; j_call: TRBJ2-7; v_call: TRBV23-1; d_call: -; clone_size: -
cdr3_nt: TGTGCCAGCAGTTCGGGGAGAAGGGCCGGGGAGCTGTTTTTT; cdr3_aa: CASSSGRRAGELFF; j_call: TRBJ2-2; v_call: TRBV6-1; d_call: -; clone_size: -
cdr3_nt: TGTGCCAGCAGTCCCCTCTACGATGAGCAGTACTTC; cdr3_aa: CASSPLYDEQYF; j_call: TRBJ2-7; v_call: TRBV28; d_call: -; clone_size: -
cdr3_nt: TGTGCCACCAGAACCGGGGGGGGGCAGTCGAATGAGCAGTTCTTC; cdr3_aa: CATRTGGGQSNEQFF; j_call: TRBJ2-1; v_call: TRBV15; d_call: TRBD2; clone_size: -
cdr3_nt: TGCGCCAGCAGCTTACTGGGGGGGCCGAACACTGAAGCTTTCTTT; cdr3_aa: CASSLLGGPNTEAFF; j_call: TRBJ1-1; v_call: TRBV5-1; d_call: -; clone_size: -
cdr3_nt: TGCGCCAGCAGCTTGGAGGGAGGGTTGGCAGATACGCAGTATTTT; cdr3_aa: CASSLEGGLADTQYF; j_call: TRBJ2-3; v_call: TRBV5-1; d_call: TRBD2; clone_size: once
cdr3_nt: TGCGCCAGCAGCACAAACGGTCCCGGGACTAGGATGGAGACCCAGTACTTC; cdr3_aa: CASSTNGPGTRMETQYF; j_call: TRBJ2-5; v_call: TRBV5-1; d_call: TRBD2; clone_size: -
cdr3_nt: TGTGCCAGCAGCCCAAGTTCGGGGAACACTGAAGCTTTCTTT; cdr3_aa: CASSPSSGNTEAFF; j_call: TRBJ1-1; v_call: TRBV7-3; d_call: -; clone_size: -
cdr3_nt: TGTGCCAGCAGCTTGGGCGGCGGGGGGGCCGCAGATACGCAGTATTTT; cdr3_aa: CASSLGGGGAADTQYF; j_call: TRBJ2-3; v_call: TRBV5-4; d_call: TRBD2; clone_size: -
cdr3_nt: TGTGCCAGCAGCTTATCCAGGACAAATAATGAAAAACTGTTTTTT; cdr3_aa: CASSLSRTNNEKLFF; j_call: TRBJ1-4; v_call: TRBV7-9; d_call: -; clone_size: -
cdr3_nt: TGCGCCAGCAGCTTGGCCGTCTTAACAGACTCTGGAAACACCATATATTTT; cdr3_aa: CASSLAVLTDSGNTIYF; j_call: TRBJ1-3; v_call: TRBV5-1; d_call: -; clone_size: once
cdr3_nt: TGCGCCAGCAGCTTGGGTATCGATCAGCCCCAGCATTTT; cdr3_aa: CASSLGIDQPQHF; j_call: TRBJ1-5; v_call: TRBV5-1; d_call: -; clone_size: -
cdr3_nt: TGTGCCAGCAGCGTACCCGCCGGGACAGTTATGAACACTGAAGCTTTCTTT; cdr3_aa: CASSVPAGTVMNTEAFF; j_call: TRBJ1-1; v_call: TRBV9; d_call: TRBD1; clone_size: -
cdr3_nt: TGTGCCAGCAGCCTCGGGGGGGTCCGCAGCAATCAGCCCCAGCATTTT; cdr3_aa: CASSLGGVRSNQPQHF; j_call: TRBJ1-5; v_call: TRBV5-4; d_call: -; clone_size: once
cdr3_nt: TGTAGCGGCAGCTCCTACAATGAGCAGTTCTTC; cdr3_aa: CSGSSYNEQFF; j_call: TRBJ2-1; v_call: TRBV20-1; d_call: -; clone_size: -
cdr3_nt: TGTGCCAGCAGCCCGTGGACTTCCCGGAGGGAGCAGTTCTTC; cdr3_aa: CASSPWTSRREQFF; j_call: TRBJ2-1; v_call: TRBV5-4; d_call: -; clone_size: -
cdr3_nt: TGTGCCAGCAGCGGGCCACTAGCGGGGTTTAACACCGGGGAGCTGTTTTTT; cdr3_aa: CASSGPLAGFNTGELFF; j_call: TRBJ2-2; v_call: TRBV7-9; d_call: TRBD2; clone_size: -
cdr3_nt: TGTGCCAGCAGTGAATTGCGCCAGGGGGATGGCTACACCTTC; cdr3_aa: CASSELRQGDGYTF; j_call: TRBJ1-2; v_call: TRBV2; d_call: TRBD1; clone_size: -
cdr3_nt: TGTGCCAGCAGTGAATGGGAGACAGGGGAGGCAGATACGCAGTATTTT; cdr3_aa: CASSEWETGEADTQYF; j_call: TRBJ2-3; v_call: TRBV25-1; d_call: TRBD1; clone_size: -
cdr3_nt: TGTGCCAGCATCGGCGGGATAGGGTGGGGGGAGCTGTTTTTT; cdr3_aa: CASIGGIGWGELFF; j_call: TRBJ2-2; v_call: TRBV6-6; d_call: -; clone_size: few
cdr3_nt: TGTGCCAGCAGTGAAACCGGGATTCTCTCCAGGCATGAAAAACTGTTTTTT; cdr3_aa: CASSETGILSRHEKLFF; j_call: TRBJ1-4; v_call: TRBV25-1; d_call: -; clone_size: -
cdr3_nt: TGCAGTGCCAAGACTAGCCATGAGCAGTTCTTC; cdr3_aa: CSAKTSHEQFF; j_call: TRBJ2-1; v_call: TRBV20-1; d_call: TRBD2; clone_size: few